This T cell receptor (beta chain) appears in the sequencing data of a study of control samples from healthy donors and cancer patients. Germline lookup yields CDR1 MDHEN and CDR2 SYDVKM. The CDR3 runs to 16 residues. Trimming shortened V by 3 bases and J by 8 bases, and 22 bases separated the two germline ends. Sequencing used immunoSEQ multiplex PCR; TCRdb keeps in-frame clones, though not all of them. The data show about 110,000 clones, 90% seen once. The sequencing sample was made of blood. The receptor comes from a human donor in good health. The donor label of this sample is uncertain. J is TRBJ1-2 and V is TRBV28; weak D call: TRBD1 (5 bases). This CDR3 reads CASSLIGVESRGGYTF. The CDR3 DNA is TGTGCCAGCAGTTTGATAGGGGTCGAGAGTAGGGGCGGCTACACCTTC.